These T cell receptor beta chains were read from a single sample in a study of blood T cell repertoires in COVID-19. Sequencing was performed with immunoSEQ multiplex PCR; in TCRdb, only in-frame clones are kept and a portion is missing. The sample yields under 150,000 clones, approximately 80% seen once. The material sequenced was peripheral blood. The receptor source for this set is a human donor in a cohort sampled during active COVID-19. Each CDR3 is given with its conserved first and last residue. A D gene is named only where the DNA matches it firmly. Part of the rows lack a size; the others show once, few, many or a class for expanded clones.

NA	TRBJ2-7	TRBV19	NA	CASSIDSGTTYEQYF	TGTGCCAGTAGTATAGATTCCGGGACAACCTACGAGCAGTACTTC
NA	TRBJ2-5	TRBV7-9	NA	CASSLMTGEETQYF	TGTGCCAGCAGCTTAATGACAGGAGAAGAGACCCAGTACTTC
NA	TRBJ2-2	TRBV3-1/TRBV3-2	TRBD2	CASSQGLAGGTNTGELFF	TGTGCCAGCAGCCAGGGACTAGCGGGCGGGACGAACACCGGGGAGCTGTTTTTT
NA	TRBJ1-1	TRBV18	NA	CASSSRVEAFF	TGTGCCAGCTCCTCGCGGGTTGAAGCTTTCTTT
NA	TRBJ2-5	TRBV6-2/TRBV6-3	TRBD2	CASSYRTPGLDGTQYF	TGTGCCAGCAGTTACCGGACTCCGGGACTAGACGGGACCCAGTACTTC
NA	TRBJ2-1	TRBV7-2	NA	CASSLAPGRSYNEQFF	TGTGCCAGCAGCTTAGCCCCGGGGAGGAGCTACAATGAGCAGTTCTTC
NA	TRBJ1-1	TRBV6-2/TRBV6-3	NA	CASSFGYRTLF	TGTGCCAGCAGTTTTGGATACAGGACACTCTTT
NA	TRBJ1-1	TRBV14	NA	CASSQRPRTEAFF	TGTGCCAGCAGCCAAAGACCCAGGACTGAAGCTTTCTTT
once	TRBJ2-7	TRBV5-6	TRBD2	CASSLVGSGAGEQYF	TGTGCCAGCAGTCTGGTGGGTAGCGGAGCGGGGGAGCAGTACTTC
NA	TRBJ2-3	TRBV3-1/TRBV3-2	TRBD2	CASRQGTSGAHTQYF	TGTGCCAGCAGGCAGGGGACTAGCGGGGCCCATACGCAGTATTTT
NA	TRBJ1-5	TRBV2	TRBD1	CASSSDRGNQPQHF	TGTGCCAGCAGTTCGGACAGGGGCAATCAGCCCCAGCATTTT